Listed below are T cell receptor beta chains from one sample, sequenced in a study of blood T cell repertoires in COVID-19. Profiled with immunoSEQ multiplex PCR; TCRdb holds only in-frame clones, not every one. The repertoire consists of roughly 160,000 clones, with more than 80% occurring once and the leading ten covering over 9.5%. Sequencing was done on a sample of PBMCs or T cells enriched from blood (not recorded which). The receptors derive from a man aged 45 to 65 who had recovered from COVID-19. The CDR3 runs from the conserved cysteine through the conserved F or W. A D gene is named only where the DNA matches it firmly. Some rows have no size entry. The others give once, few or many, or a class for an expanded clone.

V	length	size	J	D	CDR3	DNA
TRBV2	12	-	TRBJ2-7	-	CASREDSYEQYF	TGTGCCAGCAGGGAGGACAGCTACGAGCAGTACTTC
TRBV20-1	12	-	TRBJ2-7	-	CSASRPAYEQYF	TGCAGTGCTAGTCGTCCAGCCTACGAGCAGTACTTC
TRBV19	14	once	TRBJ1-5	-	CASSMHSPKQPQHF	TGTGCCAGTAGTATGCACAGCCCTAAGCAGCCCCAGCATTTT
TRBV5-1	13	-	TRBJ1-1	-	CASTEFTGSEAFF	TGCGCCAGCACCGAATTCACAGGGAGTGAAGCTTTCTTT
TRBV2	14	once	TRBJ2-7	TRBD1	CASSGQGVDYEQYF	TGTGCCAGCAGTGGGCAGGGGGTTGACTACGAGCAGTACTTC
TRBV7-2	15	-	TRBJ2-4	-	CASSSYGEAGNIQYF	TGTGCCAGCAGCTCCTATGGAGAAGCCGGAAACATTCAGTACTTC
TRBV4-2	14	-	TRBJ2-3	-	CASSQGQQAGTQYF	TGTGCCAGCAGCCAAGGCCAGCAAGCGGGTACGCAGTATTTT
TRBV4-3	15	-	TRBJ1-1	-	CASSQDRVVNTEAFF	TGCGCCAGCAGCCAAGACAGGGTTGTAAACACTGAAGCTTTCTTT
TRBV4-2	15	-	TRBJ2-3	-	CASSQDPQGGDTQYF	TGTGCCAGCAGCCAAGATCCCCAGGGTGGAGATACGCAGTATTTT
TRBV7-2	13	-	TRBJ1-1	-	CASSYVLNTEAFF	TGTGCCAGCAGCTATGTCCTTAACACTGAAGCTTTCTTT
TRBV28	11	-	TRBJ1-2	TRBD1	CASRTDRVYTF	TGTGCCAGCAGAACTGACAGGGTCTACACCTTC
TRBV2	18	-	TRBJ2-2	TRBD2	CASSEYLAGGLNTGELFF	TGTGCCAGCAGTGAATATCTCGCGGGGGGCCTGAACACCGGGGAGCTGTTTTTT
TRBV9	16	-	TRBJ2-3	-	CASSVAGGGRTDTQYF	TGTGCCAGCAGCGTAGCGGGCGGGGGCCGCACAGATACGCAGTATTTT
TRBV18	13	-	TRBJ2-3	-	CASSGGSTDTQYF	TGTGCCAGCTCAGGCGGTAGCACAGATACGCAGTATTTT
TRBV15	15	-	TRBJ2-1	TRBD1	CATSRGDRGRDVQFF	TGTGCCACCAGCAGGGGGGACAGGGGGCGGGATGTGCAGTTCTTC
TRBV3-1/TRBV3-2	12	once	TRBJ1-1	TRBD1	CASSRDRAIAFF	TGTGCCAGCAGCCGGGACAGGGCAATAGCTTTCTTT
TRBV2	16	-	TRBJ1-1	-	CASSEALRGSGTEAFF	TGTGCCAGCAGTGAAGCGCTGAGGGGGAGTGGAACTGAAGCTTTCTTT
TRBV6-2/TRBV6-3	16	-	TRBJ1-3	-	CASSYPGGTAGNTIYF	TGTGCCAGCAGTTACCCCGGGGGAACGGCTGGAAACACCATATATTTT
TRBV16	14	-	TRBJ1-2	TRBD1	CASSQSDRGHGYTF	TGTGCCAGCAGCCAATCTGACAGGGGCCATGGCTACACCTTC
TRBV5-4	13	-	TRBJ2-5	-	CASSSGTQETQYF	TGTGCCAGCAGTTCCGGGACACAAGAGACCCAGTACTTC
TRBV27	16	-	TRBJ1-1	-	CASSLVGPVTNTEAFF	TGTGCCAGCAGTTTAGTGGGGCCGGTCACGAACACTGAAGCTTTCTTT
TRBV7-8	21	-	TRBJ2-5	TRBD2	CASSLAPRIFRLAGTQETQYF	TGTGCCAGTAGCTTAGCCCCCCGTATTTTTAGACTAGCGGGGACCCAAGAGACCCAGTACTTC
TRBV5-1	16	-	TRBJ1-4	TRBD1	CASSWGDRVTNEKLFF	TGCGCCAGCAGCTGGGGGGACAGGGTAACTAATGAAAAACTGTTTTTT
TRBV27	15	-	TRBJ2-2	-	CASSLTAYNTGELFF	TGTGCCAGCAGTTTAACAGCCTACAACACCGGGGAGCTGTTTTTT
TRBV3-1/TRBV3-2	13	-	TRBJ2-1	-	CASSQGGVHEQFF	TGTGCCAGCAGCCAAGGCGGAGTCCATGAGCAGTTCTTC
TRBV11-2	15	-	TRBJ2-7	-	CASSTASRSPYEQYF	TGTGCCAGCAGCACCGCTTCGCGGAGTCCCTACGAGCAGTACTTC
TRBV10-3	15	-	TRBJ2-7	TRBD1	CAISEVGTGPNEQYF	TGTGCCATCAGTGAAGTCGGGACAGGGCCCAACGAGCAGTACTTC
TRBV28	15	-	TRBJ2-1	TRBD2	CASSNSGLAGGPLFF	TGTGCCAGCAGTAACTCAGGACTAGCGGGGGGGCCTCTGTTCTTC
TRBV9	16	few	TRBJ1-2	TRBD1	CASSENAGQANYGYTF	TGTGCCAGCAGCGAGAATGCGGGACAGGCAAACTATGGCTACACCTTC
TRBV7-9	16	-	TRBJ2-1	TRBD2	CASSDLSGGAYNEQFF	TGTGCCAGCAGCGACCTGAGCGGGGGGGCCTACAATGAGCAGTTCTTC
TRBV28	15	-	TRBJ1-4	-	CASSQLGPYNEKLFF	TGTGCCAGCAGTCAACTGGGCCCGTATAATGAAAAACTGTTTTTT
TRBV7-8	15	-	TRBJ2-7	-	CASSLEGGYAFEQYF	TGTGCCAGCAGCTTAGAGGGCGGGTACGCTTTCGAGCAGTACTTC
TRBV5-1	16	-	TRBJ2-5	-	CASSLWLIGEAETQYF	TGCGCCAGCAGCCTATGGCTCATTGGAGAGGCGGAGACCCAGTACTTC
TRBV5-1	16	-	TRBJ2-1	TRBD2	CASSMTSGGVYNEQFF	TGCGCCAGCAGCATGACTAGCGGGGGGGTTTACAATGAGCAGTTCTTC
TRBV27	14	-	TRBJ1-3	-	CASSPDRPGNTIYF	TGTGCCAGCAGTCCGGACAGACCTGGAAACACCATATATTTT
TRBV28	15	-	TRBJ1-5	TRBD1	CASSFLGQDNQPQHF	TGTGCCAGCAGTTTTTTGGGACAGGACAATCAGCCCCAGCATTTT
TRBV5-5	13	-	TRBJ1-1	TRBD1	CASTTGLNTEAFF	TGTGCCAGCACGACAGGGCTGAACACTGAAGCTTTCTTT
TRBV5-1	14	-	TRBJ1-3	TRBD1	CASRTGASGNTIYF	TGCGCCAGCCGTACAGGGGCCTCTGGAAACACCATATATTTT
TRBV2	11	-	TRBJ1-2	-	CASGGGYGYTF	TGTGCCAGCGGGGGCGGTTATGGCTACACCTTC
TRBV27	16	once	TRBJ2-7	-	CASSLRAMGGKYEQYF	TGTGCCAGCAGTTTAAGAGCGATGGGGGGTAAATACGAGCAGTACTTC
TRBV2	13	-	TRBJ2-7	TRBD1	CASAFRDSNEQYF	TGTGCCAGCGCGTTTAGGGACAGCAACGAGCAGTACTTC
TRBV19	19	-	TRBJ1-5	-	CASSLTRGGRGNSNQPQHF	TGTGCCAGTAGTCTTACCAGAGGGGGAAGGGGGAATAGCAATCAGCCCCAGCATTTT
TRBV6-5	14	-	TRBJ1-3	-	CASRDPYRGNTIYF	TGTGCCAGCAGGGACCCTTACAGGGGAAACACCATATATTTT
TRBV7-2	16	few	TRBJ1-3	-	CASSSAAGPGRNTIYF	TGTGCCAGCAGTTCCGCCGCGGGCCCAGGTCGAAACACCATATATTTT
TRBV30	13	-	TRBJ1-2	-	CAWSNGMDYGYTF	TGTGCCTGGAGTAACGGGATGGACTATGGCTACACCTTC
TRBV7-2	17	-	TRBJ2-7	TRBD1	CASSSRDRAQFPSEQYF	TGTGCCAGCAGCTCCCGGGACAGGGCTCAGTTTCCGTCCGAGCAGTACTTC
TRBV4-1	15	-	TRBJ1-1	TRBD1	CASSQDRTGRVEAFF	TGCGCCAGCAGCCAAGACCGGACAGGGAGGGTTGAAGCTTTCTTT
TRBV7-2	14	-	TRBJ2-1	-	CASSLDGSYNEQFF	TGTGCCAGCAGCTTAGACGGGTCCTACAATGAGCAGTTCTTC
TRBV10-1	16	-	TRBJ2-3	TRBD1	CASTAPGTGGTHTQYF	TGCGCCAGCACCGCGCCTGGGACAGGGGGCACCCATACGCAGTATTTT
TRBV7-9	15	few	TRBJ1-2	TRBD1	CASSSRDRGTYGYTF	TGTGCCAGCAGCAGTCGGGACAGGGGGACCTATGGCTACACCTTC
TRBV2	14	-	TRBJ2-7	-	CASSEGRGSYEQYF	TGTGCCAGCAGTGAAGGCAGGGGTTCCTACGAGCAGTACTTC
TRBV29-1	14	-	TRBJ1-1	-	CSVEFAQMNTEAFF	TGCAGCGTTGAATTCGCACAGATGAACACTGAAGCTTTCTTT
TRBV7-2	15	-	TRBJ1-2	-	CASSPGQKTNYGYTF	TGTGCCAGCAGCCCAGGACAGAAAACTAACTATGGCTACACCTTC
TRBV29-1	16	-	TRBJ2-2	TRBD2	CSVGVGLAGNTGELFF	TGCAGCGTTGGGGTGGGACTAGCGGGGAACACCGGGGAGCTGTTTTTT
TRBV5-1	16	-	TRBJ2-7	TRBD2	CASSLYQRGISYEQYF	TGCGCCAGCAGCTTGTACCAGCGGGGGATCTCCTACGAGCAGTACTTC
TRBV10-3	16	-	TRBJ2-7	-	CAIAPTVRGRPYEQYF	TGTGCCATCGCCCCGACTGTGAGAGGTCGCCCCTACGAGCAGTACTTC
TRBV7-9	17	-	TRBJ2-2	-	CASSFPPGLSNTGELFF	TGTGCCAGCAGCTTCCCCCCAGGCCTCTCAAACACCGGGGAGCTGTTTTTT
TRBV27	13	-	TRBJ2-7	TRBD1	CASSPTGSYEQYF	TGTGCCAGCAGTCCGACAGGGTCCTACGAGCAGTACTTC